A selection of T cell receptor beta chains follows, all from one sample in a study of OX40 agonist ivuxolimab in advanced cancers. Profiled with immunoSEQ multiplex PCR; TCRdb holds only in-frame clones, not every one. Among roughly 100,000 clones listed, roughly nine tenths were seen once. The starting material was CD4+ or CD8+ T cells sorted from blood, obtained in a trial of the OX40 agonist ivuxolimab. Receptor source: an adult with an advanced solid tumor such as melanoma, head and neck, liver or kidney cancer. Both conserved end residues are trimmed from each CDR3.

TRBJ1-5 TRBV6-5 ASSYSKGSNQPQH
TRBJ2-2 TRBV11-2 ASSLGNLIGELF
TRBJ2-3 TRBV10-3 AISVSLTDTQY
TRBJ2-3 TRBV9 ASSTSLTDTQY
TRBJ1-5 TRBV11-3 ASSLDLGTPSNQPQH
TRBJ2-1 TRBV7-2 ASSRRATGGWF
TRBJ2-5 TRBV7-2 ASSSHRVGGETQY
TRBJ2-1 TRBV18 ASSPGTGTNEQF
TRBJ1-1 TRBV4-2 ASSQEAGLNTEAF
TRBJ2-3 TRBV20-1 SAPQGNTQY
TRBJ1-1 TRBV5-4 ASSLAGVDTEAF
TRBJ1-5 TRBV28 ASSRQAYSNQPQH
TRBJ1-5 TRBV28 ASSSQGQPQH
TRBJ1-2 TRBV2 ASSVQQGGRYGYT
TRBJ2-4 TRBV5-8 ASSSGQVGIQY
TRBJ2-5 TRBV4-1 ASSRLAGETQY
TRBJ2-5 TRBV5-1 ASSLEQRGIQETQY
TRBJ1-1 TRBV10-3 AISESTNTEAF
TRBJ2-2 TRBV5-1 ASSSQGWNTGELF
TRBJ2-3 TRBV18 ASSPKQATTDTQY
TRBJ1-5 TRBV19 ASRLRRGDNQPQH
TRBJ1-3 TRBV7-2 ASSMTGSGNTIY
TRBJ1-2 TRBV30 AWSVQGSYGYT
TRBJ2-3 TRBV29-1 SVEEPKSTDTQY
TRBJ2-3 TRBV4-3 ASSPGQGGGNTQY
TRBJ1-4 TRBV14 ASSPPGQNEKLF
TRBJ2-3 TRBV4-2 ASSQAGPSGDTQY
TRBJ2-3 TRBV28 ASSGETLHTDTQY
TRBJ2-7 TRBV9 ASSTEGGSYEQY
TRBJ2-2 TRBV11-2 ASSLGKLF
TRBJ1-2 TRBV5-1 ASSLLQGYGYT
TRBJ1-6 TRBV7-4 ASSSRAAKGVDNSPLH
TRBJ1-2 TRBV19 ASSGDVTYGYT
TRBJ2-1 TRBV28 ASRSEGGPYNEQF
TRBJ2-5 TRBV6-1 ASSEGALLETQY
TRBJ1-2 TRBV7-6 ASSPRGEGGYT
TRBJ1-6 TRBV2 ASTQQGALYNSPLH
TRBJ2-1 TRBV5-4 ASSRRDRVYNEQF
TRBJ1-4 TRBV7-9 ASSWGQGIEEKLF
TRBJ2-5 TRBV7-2 ASSFSYRGSETQY
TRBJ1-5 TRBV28 ASIKGGRFVEPQH
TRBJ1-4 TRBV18 ASSPPRGNEKLF
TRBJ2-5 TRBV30 AWSMVFQETQY
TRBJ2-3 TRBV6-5 ASSRNTGTRQY
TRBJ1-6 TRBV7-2 ASSRNTGTVNSPLH
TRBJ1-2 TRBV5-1 ASSWDRRTNYGYT
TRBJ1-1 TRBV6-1 ASSDQGAVNTEAF
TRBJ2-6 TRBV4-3 ASSLVPGANVLT
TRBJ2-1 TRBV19 ASTKRGHLTPSYNEQF
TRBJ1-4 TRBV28 ASSFDGSPSKKLF
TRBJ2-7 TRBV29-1 SVEQGAREQY
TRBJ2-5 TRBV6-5 ASSPPIDRGETQY
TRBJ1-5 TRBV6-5 ASSSTQGRGSH
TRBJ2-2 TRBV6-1 ASSVLAGGQGTGELF
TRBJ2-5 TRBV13 ASSLVDRLAQY